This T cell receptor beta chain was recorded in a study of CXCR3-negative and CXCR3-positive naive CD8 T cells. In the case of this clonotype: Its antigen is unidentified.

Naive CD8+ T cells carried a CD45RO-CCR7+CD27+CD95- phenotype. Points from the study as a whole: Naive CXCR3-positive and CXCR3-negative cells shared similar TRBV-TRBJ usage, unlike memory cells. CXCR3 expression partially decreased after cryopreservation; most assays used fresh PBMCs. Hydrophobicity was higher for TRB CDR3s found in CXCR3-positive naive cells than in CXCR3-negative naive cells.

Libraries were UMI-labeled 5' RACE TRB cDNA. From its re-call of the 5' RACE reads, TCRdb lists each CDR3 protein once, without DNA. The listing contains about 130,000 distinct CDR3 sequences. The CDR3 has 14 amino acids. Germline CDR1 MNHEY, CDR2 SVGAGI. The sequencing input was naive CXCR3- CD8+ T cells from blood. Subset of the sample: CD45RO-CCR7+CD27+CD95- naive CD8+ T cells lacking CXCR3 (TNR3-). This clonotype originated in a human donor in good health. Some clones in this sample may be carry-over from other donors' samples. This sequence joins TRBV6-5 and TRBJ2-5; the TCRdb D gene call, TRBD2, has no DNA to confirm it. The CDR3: CASSYGLTQETQYF.